This T cell receptor (beta chain) is from a study of cytomegalovirus exposure and HLA in healthy donors. Across the study: Assignment to the Caucasian-associated ancestry cluster applied to 75% to 85% of the approximately 400 genotyped donors.

CDR1 is KGHSH, CDR2 LQKENI, per germline. Trimming left V 3 bases short and J 8 bases short, with 21 bases between. The CDR3 is 16 residues long. PCR involved 60 Vbeta and 13 Jbeta primers. This table comes from immunoSEQ multiplex PCR, and its TCRdb copy is limited to in-frame clones, with some not included. This sample carries some 120,000 clones, roughly 80% of them seen once, and the ten largest clones take approximately 4%. The sequence was collected from a man between 18 and 29 years old in good health and CMV-seropositive. Sequencing used PBMCs. The chain joins TRBV18 to TRBJ2-3; D is possibly TRBD2 (5 bases). DNA of the CDR3: TGTGCCAGCTCACCCCGAGGTCGGGGAAACGCAGGTACGCAGTATTTT. It specifies CASSPRGRGNAGTQYF.